This T cell receptor beta chain stems from a study of CD8 T cells in Susac syndrome. Study-wide results and caveats: Acknowledgment was made by the study that its TCR sequencing and HLA analysis involved a relatively small number of individuals.

The authors sequenced TCR beta from blood CD8+ and CD4+ T cells. Negative isolation was used for CD8+ and CD4+ T cells and FACS enrichment for TEMRA cells. It was with random hexamers that roughly 0.45 to 1 ug RNA was reverse transcribed. The CDR3 of TCR beta was amplified by immunoSEQ multiplex PCR across 54 Vbeta and 13 Jbeta. TCRdb passed the immunoSEQ multiplex PCR reads through MiXCR, listing each CDR3 protein once. The sample has 150,000 to 250,000 distinct CDR3 sequences, about 95% seen once; the top ten hold about 0.096%. The germline V gene encodes CDR1 LGHNA and CDR2 YNFKEQ. With 0 bases clipped from V and 3 bases from J, the junction kept 4 bases outside the gene matches. This CDR3 region has 16 residues. Concerning this clonotype itself: What it binds is not known.

The specimen was CD4+ T cells from PBMCs. The sequence was collected from a human donor with multiple sclerosis. The chain combines TRBV4-2 with TRBJ2-7, with 11 bases lining up with TRBD2. CDR3 in amino acids: CASSQEIAGGLYEQYF. Written as DNA, the CDR3 is TGTGCCAGCAGCCAAGAAATAGCGGGGGGGCTCTACGAGCAGTACTTC.